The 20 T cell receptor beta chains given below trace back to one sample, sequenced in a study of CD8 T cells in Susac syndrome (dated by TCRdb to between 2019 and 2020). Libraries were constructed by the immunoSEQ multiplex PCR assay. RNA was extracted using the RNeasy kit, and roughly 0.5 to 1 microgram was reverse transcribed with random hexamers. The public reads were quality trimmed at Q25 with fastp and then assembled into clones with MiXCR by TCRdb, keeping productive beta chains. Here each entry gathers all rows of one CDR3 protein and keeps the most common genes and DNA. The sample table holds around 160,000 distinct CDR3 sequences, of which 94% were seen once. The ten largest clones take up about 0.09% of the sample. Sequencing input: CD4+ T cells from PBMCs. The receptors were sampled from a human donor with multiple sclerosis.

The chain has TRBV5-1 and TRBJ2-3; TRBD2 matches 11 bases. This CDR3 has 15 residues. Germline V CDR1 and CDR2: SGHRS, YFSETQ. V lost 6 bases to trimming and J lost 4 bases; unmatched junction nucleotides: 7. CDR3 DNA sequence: TGCGCCAGCACCAACTCACTAGCGGGGGCAGATACGCAGTATTTT. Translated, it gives CASTNSLAGADTQYF. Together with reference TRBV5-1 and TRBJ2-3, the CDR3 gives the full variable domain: KAGVTQTPRYLIKTRGQQVTLSCSPISGHRSVSWYQQTPGQGLQFLFEYFSETQRNKGNFPGRFSGRQFSNSRSEMNVSTLELGDSALYLCASTNSLAGADTQYFGPGTRLTVL.

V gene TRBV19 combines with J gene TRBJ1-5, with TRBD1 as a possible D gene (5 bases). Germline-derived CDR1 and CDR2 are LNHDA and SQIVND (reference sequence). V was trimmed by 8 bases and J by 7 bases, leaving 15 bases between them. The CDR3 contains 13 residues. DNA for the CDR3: TGTGCCAGTTCTCTTGGGACCGCACAGCCCCAGCATTTT. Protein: CASSLGTAQPQHF.

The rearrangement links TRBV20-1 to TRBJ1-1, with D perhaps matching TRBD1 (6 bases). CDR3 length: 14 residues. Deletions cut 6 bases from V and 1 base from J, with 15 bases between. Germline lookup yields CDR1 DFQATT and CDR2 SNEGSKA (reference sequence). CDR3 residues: CSARSIQGNTEAFF. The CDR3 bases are TGCAGTGCCCGTTCAATACAGGGGAACACTGAAGCTTTCTTT.

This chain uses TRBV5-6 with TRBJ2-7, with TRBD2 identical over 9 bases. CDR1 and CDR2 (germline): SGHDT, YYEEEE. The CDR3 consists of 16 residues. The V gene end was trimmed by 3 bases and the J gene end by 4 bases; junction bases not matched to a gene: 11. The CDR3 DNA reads TGTGCCAGCAGCTGGCGCGTAGCGGGAGAAGAATACGAGCAGTACTTC. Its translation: CASSWRVAGEEYEQYF. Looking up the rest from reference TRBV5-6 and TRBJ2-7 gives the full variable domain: DAGVTQSPTHLIKTRGQQVTLRCSPKSGHDTVSWYQQALGQGPQFIFQYYEEEERQRGNFPDRFSGHQFPNYSSELNVNALLLGDSALYLCASSWRVAGEEYEQYFGPGTRLTVT.

The CDR3 bases are TGTGCCAGCAGTCTGGGGCCACGCGAGCAGTACTTC. It encodes CASSLGPREQYF. V and J are TRBV12-3 or TRBV12-4 and TRBJ2-7; weak D call: TRBD1 (5 bases). The CDR3 sequence is 12 residues long. Trimming took off 5 bases at V and 6 bases at J, with 11 bases between the two ends.

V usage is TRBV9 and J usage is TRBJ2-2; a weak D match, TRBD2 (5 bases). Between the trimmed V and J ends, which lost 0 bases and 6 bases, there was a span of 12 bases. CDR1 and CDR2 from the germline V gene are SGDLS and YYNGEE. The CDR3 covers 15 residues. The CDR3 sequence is CASSVAGRGAGELFF. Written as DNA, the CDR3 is TGTGCCAGCAGCGTAGCTGGTCGGGGTGCCGGGGAGCTGTTTTTT. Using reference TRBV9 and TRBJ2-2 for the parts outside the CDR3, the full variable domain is DSGVTQTPKHLITATGQRVTLRCSPRSGDLSVYWYQQSLDQGLQFLIQYYNGEERAKGNILERFSAQQFPDLHSELNLSSLELGDSALYFCASSVAGRGAGELFFGEGSRLTVL.

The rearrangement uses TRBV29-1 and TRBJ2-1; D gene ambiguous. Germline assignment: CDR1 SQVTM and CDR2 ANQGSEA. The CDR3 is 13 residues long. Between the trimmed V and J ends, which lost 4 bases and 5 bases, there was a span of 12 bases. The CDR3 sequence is CSVAYRINNEQFF. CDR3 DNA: TGCAGCGTTGCGTACCGGATAAACAATGAGCAGTTCTTC.

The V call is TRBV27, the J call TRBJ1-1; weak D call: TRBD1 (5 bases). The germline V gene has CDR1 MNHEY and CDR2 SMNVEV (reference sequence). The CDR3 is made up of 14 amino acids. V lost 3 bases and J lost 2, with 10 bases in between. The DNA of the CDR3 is TGTGCCAGCAGTTTTCGGGGGGGTAACACTGAAGCTTTCTTT. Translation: CASSFRGGNTEAFF.

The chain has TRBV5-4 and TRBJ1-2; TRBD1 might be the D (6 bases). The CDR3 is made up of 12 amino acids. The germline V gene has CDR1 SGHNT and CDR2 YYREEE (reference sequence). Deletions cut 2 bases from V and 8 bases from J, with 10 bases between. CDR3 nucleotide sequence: TGTGCCAGCAGCTTCCGAGGGGGAGGCTACACCTTC. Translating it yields CASSFRGGGYTF. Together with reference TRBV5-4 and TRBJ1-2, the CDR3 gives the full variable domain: ETGVTQSPTHLIKTRGQQVTLRCSSQSGHNTVSWYQQALGQGPQFIFQYYREEENGRGNFPPRFSGLQFPNYSSELNVNALELDDSALYLCASSFRGGGYTFGSGTRLTVV.

DNA of the CDR3: TGTGCCAGCAGTTACACACTCGGACAGGGGAATGGCTACACCTTC. It specifies CASSYTLGQGNGYTF. The rearrangement joins TRBV6-6 to TRBJ1-2; 9 positions agree with TRBD1. V was pared by 2 bases and J by 6 bases, with 7 bases of the junction left unmatched. Germline V gene data show CDR1 as MNHNY and CDR2 as SVGAGI (reference sequence). The CDR3 is made up of 15 amino acids.

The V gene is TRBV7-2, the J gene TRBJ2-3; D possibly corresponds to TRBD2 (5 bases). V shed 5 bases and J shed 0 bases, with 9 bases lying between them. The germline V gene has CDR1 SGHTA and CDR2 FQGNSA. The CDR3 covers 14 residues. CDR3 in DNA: TGTGCCAGCAGCATTGGAGGTAGCACAGATACGCAGTATTTT. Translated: CASSIGGSTDTQYF.

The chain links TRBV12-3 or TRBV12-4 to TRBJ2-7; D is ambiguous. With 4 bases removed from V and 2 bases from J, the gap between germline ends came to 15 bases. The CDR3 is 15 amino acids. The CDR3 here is CASSSPGLGTYEQYF. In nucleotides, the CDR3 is TGTGCCAGCAGTTCTCCGGGTCTGGGCACCTACGAGCAGTACTTC.

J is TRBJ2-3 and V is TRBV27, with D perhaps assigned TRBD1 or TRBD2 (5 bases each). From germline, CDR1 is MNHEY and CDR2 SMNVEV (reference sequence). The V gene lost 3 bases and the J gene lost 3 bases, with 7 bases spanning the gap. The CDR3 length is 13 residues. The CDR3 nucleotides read TGTGCCAGCAGTTTGGGGGAGACAGATACGCAGTATTTT. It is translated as CASSLGETDTQYF.

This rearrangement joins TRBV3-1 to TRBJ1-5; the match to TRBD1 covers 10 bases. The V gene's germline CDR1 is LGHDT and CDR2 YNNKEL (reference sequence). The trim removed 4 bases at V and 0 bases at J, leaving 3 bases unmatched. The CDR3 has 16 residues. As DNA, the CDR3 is TGTGCCAGCAGCCGGACAGGGGGTTATAGCAATCAGCCCCAGCATTTT. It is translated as CASSRTGGYSNQPQHF. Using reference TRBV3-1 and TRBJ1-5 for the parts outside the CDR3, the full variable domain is DTAVSQTPKYLVTQMGNDKSIKCEQNLGHDTMYWYKQDSKKFLKIMFSYNNKELIINETVPNRFSPKSPDKAHLNLHINSLELGDSAVYFCASSRTGGYSNQPQHFGDGTRLSIL.

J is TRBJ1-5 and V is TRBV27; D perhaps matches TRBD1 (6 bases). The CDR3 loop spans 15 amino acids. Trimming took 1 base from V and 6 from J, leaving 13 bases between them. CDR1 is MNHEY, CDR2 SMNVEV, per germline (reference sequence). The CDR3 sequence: CASSLLAGASQPQHF. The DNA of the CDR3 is TGTGCCAGCAGTTTATTGGCAGGGGCTAGTCAGCCCCAGCATTTT.

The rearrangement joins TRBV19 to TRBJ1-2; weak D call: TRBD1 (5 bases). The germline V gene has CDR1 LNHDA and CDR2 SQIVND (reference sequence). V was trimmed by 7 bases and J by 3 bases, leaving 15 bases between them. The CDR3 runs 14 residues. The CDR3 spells CASTPTEGDYGYTF. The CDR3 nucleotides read TGTGCCAGTACGCCCACTGAAGGGGACTATGGCTACACCTTC.

CDR3 residues: CASSPASGVRGYTF. CDR3 DNA: TGTGCCAGCAGTCCCGCTTCGGGGGTGCGTGGCTACACCTTC. V gene TRBV12-3 or TRBV12-4 combines with J gene TRBJ1-2; D is possibly TRBD1 (5 bases). V was cut by 5 bases and J by 7 bases, with 17 bases left in between. This CDR3 is built from 14 residues.

The CDR3 DNA reads TGTGCCAGCAGCCCCAATGGGGGTCGGGAGACCCAGTACTTC. This encodes CASSPNGGRETQYF. The gene calls are TRBV7-3 and TRBJ2-5, with D tentatively TRBD1 or TRBD2 (5 bases each). The CDR3 covers 14 residues. Trimming removed 5 bases from V and 5 bases from J, with 15 bases in between. CDR1 is SGHTA, CDR2 FQGTGA, per germline.

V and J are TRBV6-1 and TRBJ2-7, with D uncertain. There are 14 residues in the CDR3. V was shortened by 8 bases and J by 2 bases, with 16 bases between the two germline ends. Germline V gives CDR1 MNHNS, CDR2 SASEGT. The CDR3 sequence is CASGLYQTTYEQYF. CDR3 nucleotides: TGTGCCAGCGGGCTTTACCAAACTACCTACGAGCAGTACTTC.

This chain's CDR3 is CASSLGTSGSSGANVLTF. DNA of the CDR3: TGTGCCAGCAGCTTAGGGACTAGCGGGAGCTCTGGGGCCAACGTCCTGACTTTC. This chain joins TRBV7-3 and TRBJ2-6; 14 nucleotides agree with TRBD2. Germline CDR1 is SGHTA and CDR2 is FQGTGA. The CDR3 runs 18 residues. Unmatched junction bases numbered 0, after V lost 2 bases and J lost 0 bases.